The present T cell receptor beta chain was sequenced within a study of CD4 T cells in relation to SARS-CoV-2 and coronaviruses. Before the COVID-19 pandemic, during about 2011-2019, CD4+ T cells were taken from unexposed donors. Study outcomes and limitations: Culture-expanded clones reflect memory recall rather than primary priming during culture.

This clone was counted once. Its antigen is unidentified. Per the germline V gene, CDR1 is MNHNY and CDR2 is SVGAGI (reference sequence). This CDR3 comprises 16 residues. Trimming removed 2 bases at V and 8 bases at J, with 18 bases between. Using immunoSEQ multiplex PCR, the repertoire was profiled, and TCRdb retains in-frame clones only, with some absent. Of some 70,000 clones listed, just over 90% are singletons. The sequence was collected from a human donor in good health. This rearrangement joins TRBV6-6 to TRBJ1-4; D gene uncertain. The sample comprised naive CD4+ T cells from PBMCs. Described subset: naive CD4+ T cells isolated by negative enrichment. CDR3 loop: CASSYPRGEIREKLFF. The CDR3 nucleotides are TGTGCCAGCAGTTACCCGCGTGGGGAAATTAGGGAAAAACTGTTTTTT.